This T cell receptor beta chain appears in the sequencing data of a study of T cells expressing NK-cell markers. Across the study: Seven donors tested HCMV-seropositive and one tested seronegative among the eight sequenced.

Study-level results: The leading position in the CD3+CD56-NKG2C+ fraction of four donors also went to these clonotypes. The study found dominant NKG2C+ clonotypes at roughly 1.0-8% of CD8+ T cells in about six donors.

This CDR3 is 13 amino acids long. Per the germline V gene, CDR1 is KGHDR and CDR2 is SFDVKD. Points on this clonotype: The antigen is not known.

Using the 5' RACE reads, TCRdb records one entry per CDR3 protein without DNA. Its table records 150,000 to 180,000 distinct CDR3 sequences. The receptor comes from a woman between 50 and 59 years old in good health. Input material: blood T cells: a sorted CD56 or NKG2C T cell subset, CD4+ or CD8+ T cells, or bulk PBMC T cells (not recorded which). The gene calls are TRBV24-1 and TRBJ1-1; TCRdb reports TRBD1, a call that lacks DNA to check it against. CDR3 amino acids: CATSQGIHTEAFF.